One T cell receptor (beta chain) is described in this entry. Its cognate antigen has yet to be identified. No quality values exist for individual bases; no much larger clone is one base distant. One collaborating source in Seattle enrolled patients during active infection and followed them longitudinally through the course of disease. Whole blood was collected in K2EDTA tubes by collaborating institutions according to the institutions' own protocols. For TCRbeta analysis, collaborators shipped samples as frozen whole blood, isolated PBMCs, or DNA extracted from either of those sample types. The sample is drawn from a study of blood T cell repertoires in COVID-19 (dated by TCRdb to between 2020 and 2021). Turning to the overall study: Collaborator samples came from the United States, Italy and Spain and covered acute and convalescent phases of COVID-19. The material from the prospective study consisted of cDNA or gDNA derived from T cells, B-cell-depleted T cells, or PBMCs. The dataset comprised deeply sampled blood TCRbeta repertoires from subjects exposed to, actively infected with, or recovered from COVID-19. The repertoires were made available in a free public database intended to serve as a resource for research on the immune response to SARS-CoV-2. The samples were drawn from two sources: the first 160 participants of the ongoing ImmuneRACE study, and fewer than 1,500 subjects contributed by 6 global collaborators. A de-identified subject ID, COVID-19 status, age in years and sex were almost always included in the sample metadata. Where available, HLA class I and class II types were obtained from metadata supplied by the sample provider rather than from assay-based typing.

Study-level results and caveats: The quantity of clinical and demographic metadata differed by source and by participant and was supplied without curation.

The immunoSEQ Assay, a bias-controlled multiplex PCR, was used to amplify TCRbeta CDR3 regions from genomic DNA. The original methods were these. Nucleated cell counts per sample were estimated from amplification of reference gene primers within the assay. Sequence reads were collapsed and filtered to measure the absolute abundance of every unique TCRbeta CDR3 rearrangement. For each sample, productive Simpson clonality was calculated by taking the square root of Simpson's diversity index across productive rearrangements. In its TCRdb copy, this immuneACCESS table keeps in-frame sequences only and misses some clones. Where compared with another copy, unresolved V genes explain less than half of these, and the others have no known cause. V and J calls and clone size follow that table, whereas D and trimming were derived from the DNA. The sample table contains a few hundred thousand clones; only one count was recorded for around 87% of them. Of the sample, 2.1% is held by the ten largest clones.

V is reduced by 3 bases and J by 6 bases, leaving a spacing of 21 bases between them. The CDR3 has 16 amino acids, counting the end cysteine and phenylalanine. Just CDR3 DNA is preserved here, 48 bases in frame from base 1. The germline V gene (reference sequence) supplies CDR1 GTSNPN and CDR2 SVGIG. The V gene is TRBV30 and the J gene is TRBJ1-5, with TRBD1 perhaps the D gene, on 6 matching bases. This receptor was taken from a woman aged 55 to 70 with COVID-19, enrolled during active disease. The specimen was peripheral blood. The DNA is as follows: TGTGCCTGGAGCAACCGACTAACAGGGAAGGTTCAGCCCCAGCATTTT. Translated, it gives CAWSNRLTGKVQPQHF.